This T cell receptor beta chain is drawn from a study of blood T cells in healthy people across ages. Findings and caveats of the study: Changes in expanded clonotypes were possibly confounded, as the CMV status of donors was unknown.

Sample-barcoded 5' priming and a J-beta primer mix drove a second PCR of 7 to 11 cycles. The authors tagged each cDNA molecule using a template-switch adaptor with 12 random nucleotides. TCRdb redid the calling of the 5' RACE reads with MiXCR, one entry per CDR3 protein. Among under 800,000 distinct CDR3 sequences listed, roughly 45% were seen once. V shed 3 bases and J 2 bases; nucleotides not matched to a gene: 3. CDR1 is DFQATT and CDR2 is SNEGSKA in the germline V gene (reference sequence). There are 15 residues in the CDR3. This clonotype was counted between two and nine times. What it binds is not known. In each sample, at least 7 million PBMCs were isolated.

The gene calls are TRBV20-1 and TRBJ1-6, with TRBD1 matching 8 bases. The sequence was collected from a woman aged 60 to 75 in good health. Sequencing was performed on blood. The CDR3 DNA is TGCAGTGCTAGTAGACAGGGGACCTATAATTCACCCCTCCACTTT. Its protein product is CSASRQGTYNSPLHF.